A single sample is the source of the 16 T cell receptor beta chains below, sequenced in a study of T cell changes during pregnancy in multiple sclerosis. The data were produced by immunoSEQ multiplex PCR, yet TCRdb's version contains in-frame clones alone and is incomplete. Of some 38,000 clones listed, 80% to 95% are singletons. This material consisted of CD4+ T cells from peripheral blood mononuclear cells, taken after pregnancy. All receptors come from a female donor in good health, enrolled as a control in a pregnancy study.

V and J are TRBV25-1 and TRBJ1-4; a possible D gene is TRBD1 (6 bases). This CDR3 comprises 16 residues. Germline V CDR1 and CDR2: MGHDK, SYGVNS. Trimming pared 5 bases from V and 8 bases from J, leaving 21 bases between. The CDR3 here is CASSPETGRGIEKLFF. The CDR3 DNA is TGTGCCAGCAGTCCAGAGACCGGAAGGGGGATAGAAAAACTGTTTTTT.

V and J are TRBV19 and TRBJ1-1, with D hard to call. The germline V gene encodes CDR1 LNHDA and CDR2 SQIVND (reference sequence). With 5 bases removed from V and 0 bases from J, the gap between germline ends came to 13 bases. The CDR3 totals 15 residues. The CDR3 reads CASSSNSLMNTEAFF. The DNA of the CDR3 is TGTGCCAGTAGTTCCAACAGCCTGATGAACACTGAAGCTTTCTTT.

The DNA of the CDR3 is TGTGCCAGCAGCTTTGGACAGTTTGGAAACACCATATATTTT. It yields the protein CASSFGQFGNTIYF. This sequence joins TRBV11-2 and TRBJ1-3; TRBD1 might be the D (6 bases). The CDR3 length is 14 residues. The germline V and J ends were trimmed by 3 bases and 3 bases, with 9 bases remaining between them. CDR1 SGHAT and CDR2 FQNNGV come from the germline V gene.

Turning to this clone: In the same sample, other DNA sequences code for this CDR3. The V and J genes are TRBV5-1 and TRBJ2-2; 7 bases line up with TRBD2. CDR1 and CDR2 from the germline V gene are SGHRS and YFSETQ. The CDR3 runs 15 residues. The V and J ends lost 7 bases and 3 bases, in that order; junction bases with no gene match: 9. The CDR3 loop reads CASHSGGSDTGELFF. CDR3 DNA: TGCGCCAGCCATTCGGGGGGTTCGGACACCGGGGAGCTGTTTTTT.

The rearrangement links TRBV5-5 to TRBJ2-7; D might be TRBD1 (6 bases). The length of the CDR3 is 14 residues. CDR1 SGHKS and CDR2 YYEKEE come from the germline V gene (reference sequence). V dropped 0 bases and J dropped 2 bases, with 9 bases sitting between them. The CDR3 region is CASSLGDITYEQYF. The CDR3 bases are TGTGCCAGCAGCTTGGGGGACATAACCTACGAGCAGTACTTC.

This chain links TRBV6-6 with TRBJ1-3; the D is unclear. This CDR3 comprises 15 residues. CDR1 is MNHNY, CDR2 SVGAGI, per germline (reference sequence). With 0 bases removed from V and 0 bases from J, the gap between germline ends came to 6 bases. As DNA, the CDR3 is TGTGCCAGCAGTTACTCTCCAGACTCTGGAAACACCATATATTTT. This sequence encodes CASSYSPDSGNTIYF.

The V gene is TRBV6-5, the J gene TRBJ2-5, with D maybe TRBD2 (6 bases). Germline V gene lookup returns CDR1 MNHEY and CDR2 SVGAGI. V lost 2 bases and J lost 4, with 8 bases in between. CDR3 size: 13 residues. CDR3 protein: CASSYGGPETQYF. The DNA of the CDR3 is TGTGCCAGCAGTTACGGAGGGCCAGAGACCCAGTACTTC.

This clone occurred once. The rearrangement joins TRBV19 to TRBJ1-5; 11 positions agree with TRBD1. V gave up 4 bases and J gave up 6 bases; unmatched junction bases: 5. The CDR3 extends over 15 amino acids. Germline CDR1 and CDR2: LNHDA and SQIVND (reference sequence). The CDR3 DNA is TGTGCCAGTAGTAGGGGACAGGGGGTGAGTCAGCCCCAGCATTTT. Its translation: CASSRGQGVSQPQHF. The full variable domain, with the rest looked up from reference TRBV19 and TRBJ1-5, is DGGITQSPKYLFRKEGQNVTLSCEQNLNHDAMYWYRQDPGQGLRLIYYSQIVNDFQKGDIAEGYSVSREKKESFPLTVTSAQKNPTAFYLCASSRGQGVSQPQHFGDGTRLSIL.

The chain joins TRBV7-2 to TRBJ1-6; D gene uncertain. Trimming removed 5 bases at V and 7 bases at J, with 6 bases between. CDR1 and CDR2 (germline): SGHTA, FQGNSA. CDR3 length: 12 residues. The CDR3 DNA follows: TGTGCCAGCAGCCCCACAAATTCACCCCTCCACTTT. Translating it yields CASSPTNSPLHF.

This chain uses TRBV5-3 with TRBJ1-1; the D is unclear. TRBV5-3 is treated as an ORF (open reading frame) with a function not yet certain. V shed 0 bases and J shed 9 bases, with 15 bases lying between them. This CDR3 spans 14 amino acids. CDR3 loop: CARSLVLSPGKAFF. The CDR3 DNA reads as TGTGCCAGAAGCTTGGTTCTCTCCCCGGGGAAAGCTTTCTTT.

This clone occurred once. V is TRBV28 and J is TRBJ1-2; 7 bases line up with TRBD1. Germline V CDR1 and CDR2: MDHEN, SYDVKM. The CDR3 is 13 residues long. The ends lost 8 bases at V and 6 bases at J; junction bases unmatched: 9. CDR3 sequence reads: CASSDPGTDGYTF. CDR3 coding DNA: TGTGCCAGCTCAGACCCCGGGACAGATGGCTACACCTTC.

The chain carries TRBV5-4 and TRBJ2-7; 7 bases agree with TRBD2. J lost 4 bases, V lost 0 bases, and 10 bases had no gene match. Per the germline V gene, CDR1 is SGHNT and CDR2 is YYREEE (reference sequence). CDR3 length: 16 amino acids. CDR3 nucleotides: TGTGCCAGCAGCTTGGCCGGCGGGGGTCAGGAGTACGAGCAGTACTTC. This gives the protein CASSLAGGGQEYEQYF.

The chain employs TRBV5-6 and TRBJ2-3; D unclear. V lost 4 bases, J lost 2 bases, and 8 bases lay in between. Germline-derived CDR1 and CDR2 are SGHDT and YYEEEE. The CDR3 extends over 13 amino acids. For the CDR3, the DNA is TGTGCCAGCAGCGGCAGGCCCACAGATACGCAGTATTTT. This encodes CASSGRPTDTQYF.

This chain links TRBV18 with TRBJ1-1; 7 positions agree with TRBD1. The V gene's germline CDR1 is KGHSH and CDR2 LQKENI. With V trimmed by 1 base and J by 4 bases, 6 bases remained unmatched. The CDR3 contains 15 residues. The CDR3 spells CASSPQRGLGTEAFF. CDR3 bases: TGTGCCAGCTCACCACAAAGGGGGCTGGGCACTGAAGCTTTCTTT.

The chain carries TRBV9 and TRBJ1-1, with D possibly matching TRBD1 (5 bases). CDR1 and CDR2 (germline): SGDLS, YYNGEE. The CDR3 consists of 14 residues. Trimming took 0 bases from V and 3 from J, leaving 9 bases between them. This CDR3 reads CASSVAGGDTEAFF. CDR3 DNA: TGTGCCAGCAGCGTAGCGGGGGGGGACACTGAAGCTTTCTTT. Variable domain in full (rest from reference TRBV9 and TRBJ1-1): DSGVTQTPKHLITATGQRVTLRCSPRSGDLSVYWYQQSLDQGLQFLIQYYNGEERAKGNILERFSAQQFPDLHSELNLSSLELGDSALYFCASSVAGGDTEAFFGQGTRLTVV.

V and J are TRBV5-1 and TRBJ1-1, with 7 bases lining up with TRBD1. J lost 0 bases, V lost 4 bases, and 6 bases had no gene match. There are 15 residues in the CDR3. Germline loops: CDR1 SGHRS, CDR2 YFSETQ. Here the CDR3 DNA reads TGCGCCAGCAGCGTACAGGGGTCCCTGAACACTGAAGCTTTCTTT. Protein product: CASSVQGSLNTEAFF.